A selection of T cell receptor beta chains follows, all from one sample in a study of CD8 T cells in Susac syndrome. TCRdb ran MiXCR on the immunoSEQ multiplex PCR reads and lists one entry per CDR3 protein. Among about 210,000 distinct CDR3 sequences listed, about 95% were seen once. What was sequenced was CD4+ T cells from PBMCs. Every receptor here comes from a human donor with multiple sclerosis. CDR3s include the opening cysteine and the closing phenylalanine or tryptophan. The order of the fields is D gene, clone size, J gene, V gene, CDR3 protein, CDR3 DNA. D genes are given only for firm matches. Expanded clones get a size class; other rows say once, few or many, or leave the size out.

d_gene: NA; abundance: NA; j_gene: TRBJ1-4; v_gene: TRBV20-1; CDR3aa: CSAPDREKLFF; CDR3nt: TGCAGTGCCCCCGACCGTGAAAAACTGTTTTTT
d_gene: NA; abundance: few; j_gene: TRBJ2-1; v_gene: TRBV14; CDR3aa: CASSQLASSYNEQFF; CDR3nt: TGTGCCAGCAGCCAACTAGCCAGCTCCTACAATGAGCAGTTCTTC
d_gene: NA; abundance: NA; j_gene: TRBJ2-3; v_gene: TRBV15; CDR3aa: CATSRGADRGATTDTQYF; CDR3nt: TGTGCCACCAGCAGAGGGGCGGACCGTGGGGCTACGACGGATACGCAGTATTTT
d_gene: TRBD1; abundance: NA; j_gene: TRBJ2-2; v_gene: TRBV20-1; CDR3aa: CSAGYRGGELFF; CDR3nt: TGCAGTGCTGGATACAGGGGAGGGGAGCTGTTTTTT
d_gene: NA; abundance: NA; j_gene: TRBJ2-5; v_gene: TRBV20-1; CDR3aa: CSANEAGRRETQYF; CDR3nt: TGCAGTGCTAACGAGGCAGGAAGGCGAGAGACCCAGTACTTC
d_gene: NA; abundance: NA; j_gene: TRBJ2-7; v_gene: TRBV14; CDR3aa: CASSQLRTDLFYEQYF; CDR3nt: TGTGCCAGCAGCCAACTACGAACGGACCTCTTCTACGAGCAGTACTTC
d_gene: NA; abundance: few; j_gene: TRBJ2-3; v_gene: TRBV7-2; CDR3aa: CASSSLGADTQYF; CDR3nt: TGTGCCAGCAGCTCCCTTGGGGCAGATACGCAGTATTTT
d_gene: NA; abundance: NA; j_gene: TRBJ2-7; v_gene: TRBV27; CDR3aa: CASSFSGTYEQYF; CDR3nt: TGTGCCAGCAGTTTTTCGGGGACCTACGAGCAGTACTTC
d_gene: NA; abundance: NA; j_gene: TRBJ2-1; v_gene: TRBV13; CDR3aa: CASSPGATSNEQFF; CDR3nt: TGTGCCAGCAGCCCTGGGGCAACGTCCAATGAGCAGTTCTTC
d_gene: NA; abundance: NA; j_gene: TRBJ2-2; v_gene: TRBV28; CDR3aa: CATTLQRNTGELFF; CDR3nt: TGTGCCACGACGCTACAGCGGAACACCGGGGAGCTGTTTTTT
d_gene: TRBD1; abundance: NA; j_gene: TRBJ1-5; v_gene: TRBV3-1; CDR3aa: CASSQGRGNQPQHF; CDR3nt: TGTGCCAGCAGCCAAGGCAGGGGGAATCAGCCCCAGCATTTT
d_gene: NA; abundance: once; j_gene: TRBJ2-6; v_gene: TRBV24-1; CDR3aa: CATSDLHPDGILSGANVLTF; CDR3nt: TGTGCCACCAGTGATTTGCACCCTGACGGGATCCTCTCTGGGGCCAACGTCCTGACTTTC
d_gene: TRBD1; abundance: NA; j_gene: TRBJ1-1; v_gene: TRBV29-1; CDR3aa: CSVSGQELTEAFF; CDR3nt: TGCAGCGTCTCAGGACAGGAGCTCACTGAAGCTTTCTTT
d_gene: NA; abundance: NA; j_gene: TRBJ1-1; v_gene: TRBV4-1; CDR3aa: CASRSGRTNTEAFF; CDR3nt: TGCGCCAGCAGGTCGGGACGGACGAACACTGAAGCTTTCTTT
d_gene: NA; abundance: once; j_gene: TRBJ1-1; v_gene: TRBV12-3/TRBV12-4; CDR3aa: CASSLPGGEAFF; CDR3nt: TGTGCCAGCAGTTTGCCGGGCGGGGAAGCTTTCTTT
d_gene: NA; abundance: NA; j_gene: TRBJ1-1; v_gene: TRBV7-2; CDR3aa: CASSPQGKLNTEAFF; CDR3nt: TGTGCCAGCAGCCCACAGGGAAAGTTAAACACTGAAGCTTTCTTT
d_gene: NA; abundance: NA; j_gene: TRBJ2-7; v_gene: TRBV3-1; CDR3aa: CASSRERTYEQYF; CDR3nt: TGTGCCAGCAGCCGGGAACGGACCTACGAGCAGTACTTC
d_gene: NA; abundance: NA; j_gene: TRBJ2-3; v_gene: TRBV3-1; CDR3aa: CASSQDPVDTQYF; CDR3nt: TGTGCCAGCAGCCAAGATCCGGTAGATACGCAGTATTTT
d_gene: TRBD2; abundance: NA; j_gene: TRBJ2-2; v_gene: TRBV3-1; CDR3aa: CASSAGLANTGELFF; CDR3nt: TGTGCCAGCAGCGCCGGACTAGCGAACACCGGGGAGCTGTTTTTT
d_gene: NA; abundance: NA; j_gene: TRBJ2-5; v_gene: TRBV24-1; CDR3aa: CATSTGPVETQYF; CDR3nt: TGTGCCACCAGTACAGGCCCGGTGGAGACCCAGTACTTC
d_gene: NA; abundance: once; j_gene: TRBJ1-2; v_gene: TRBV24-1; CDR3aa: CATPRGGLYGYTF; CDR3nt: TGTGCCACCCCCCGCGGGGGGCTCTATGGCTACACCTTC
d_gene: NA; abundance: NA; j_gene: TRBJ1-2; v_gene: TRBV23-1; CDR3aa: CASSQARMGGDYGYTF; CDR3nt: TGCGCCAGCAGTCAAGCCCGTATGGGGGGCGACTATGGCTACACCTTC
d_gene: TRBD1; abundance: NA; j_gene: TRBJ1-1; v_gene: TRBV20-1; CDR3aa: CSARVDRASTEAFF; CDR3nt: TGCAGTGCTAGAGTGGACAGGGCTAGCACTGAAGCTTTCTTT
d_gene: NA; abundance: NA; j_gene: TRBJ2-1; v_gene: TRBV20-1; CDR3aa: CSATVPRLSLNEQFF; CDR3nt: TGCAGTGCTACCGTGCCGCGCCTAAGCTTGAATGAGCAGTTCTTC
d_gene: NA; abundance: NA; j_gene: TRBJ2-1; v_gene: TRBV4-2; CDR3aa: CASSEKVRSNEQFF; CDR3nt: TGTGCCAGCTCAGAAAAGGTGCGTAGCAATGAGCAGTTCTTC
d_gene: NA; abundance: NA; j_gene: TRBJ2-2; v_gene: TRBV29-1; CDR3aa: CSVGTGNTGELFF; CDR3nt: TGCAGCGTTGGTACAGGGAACACCGGGGAGCTGTTTTTT
d_gene: NA; abundance: NA; j_gene: TRBJ1-2; v_gene: TRBV20-1; CDR3aa: CSARESAKNYGYTF; CDR3nt: TGCAGTGCTAGAGAGAGCGCGAAGAACTATGGCTACACCTTC
d_gene: TRBD1; abundance: NA; j_gene: TRBJ1-5; v_gene: TRBV30; CDR3aa: CAWSRQGGGRQPQHF; CDR3nt: TGTGCCTGGAGTCGACAGGGGGGAGGTCGCCAGCCCCAGCATTTT
d_gene: TRBD2; abundance: NA; j_gene: TRBJ2-3; v_gene: TRBV19; CDR3aa: CASSAGLGTDTQYF; CDR3nt: TGTGCCAGCTCAGCGGGACTCGGCACAGATACGCAGTATTTT
d_gene: TRBD2; abundance: NA; j_gene: TRBJ2-1; v_gene: TRBV20-1; CDR3aa: CSARRAGLGYNEQFF; CDR3nt: TGCAGTGCTAGGCGAGCGGGATTGGGCTACAATGAGCAGTTCTTC
d_gene: NA; abundance: NA; j_gene: TRBJ2-7; v_gene: TRBV18; CDR3aa: CASSPLGDEQYF; CDR3nt: TGTGCCAGCTCACCACTGGGAGACGAGCAGTACTTC
d_gene: TRBD1; abundance: NA; j_gene: TRBJ2-3; v_gene: TRBV28; CDR3aa: CASSPPDRAADTQYF; CDR3nt: TGTGCCAGCAGTCCCCCGGACAGGGCTGCAGATACGCAGTATTTT
d_gene: TRBD1; abundance: NA; j_gene: TRBJ1-3; v_gene: TRBV20-1; CDR3aa: CSARPGTVQGAIYF; CDR3nt: TGCAGTGCGAGACCCGGGACAGTCCAAGGGGCCATATATTTT
d_gene: NA; abundance: NA; j_gene: TRBJ1-6; v_gene: TRBV20-1; CDR3aa: CSAPFGGGRNSPLHF; CDR3nt: TGCAGTGCTCCCTTTGGGGGGGGCAGGAATTCACCCCTCCACTTT
d_gene: NA; abundance: NA; j_gene: TRBJ1-2; v_gene: TRBV29-1; CDR3aa: CSVDAGHYGYTF; CDR3nt: TGCAGCGTTGATGCGGGCCACTATGGCTACACCTTC